The present entry profiles one T cell receptor beta chain with its context. The authors' processing: Amplifying reference gene primers gave estimates of nucleated cell counts. Here immunoSEQ multiplex PCR was the method, and the copy in TCRdb shows in-frame clones only, minus some. From that table come the V and J calls and clone size; the DNA was used to work out D and trimming. The top ten clones hold approximately 5.4% of a sample with approximately 90,000 clones, roughly nine tenths of them seen once. This entry comes from a study of blood T cell repertoires in COVID-19. Study details: The origin of the acute and convalescent COVID-19 samples was the United States, Italy and Spain. The analysed material was cDNA or gDNA that came from T cells, B-cell-depleted T cells, or PBMCs.

Germline CDR1 reads LNHDA; CDR2 reads SQIVND (reference sequence). This CDR3 has 14 amino acids. With V trimmed by 5 bases and J by 5 bases, 8 bases remained unmatched. The Seattle site enrolled patients during active infection and followed them longitudinally. Sequences were obtained from peripheral blood. The receptor was isolated from a man aged 55-75 years with COVID-19, enrolled during active disease. The V gene is TRBV19, the J gene TRBJ2-5, with 7 bases aligning to TRBD1. This chain's CDR3 is CASSRTGVKETQYF. CDR3 coding DNA: TGTGCCAGTAGTCGCACAGGGGTTAAGGAGACCCAGTACTTC.